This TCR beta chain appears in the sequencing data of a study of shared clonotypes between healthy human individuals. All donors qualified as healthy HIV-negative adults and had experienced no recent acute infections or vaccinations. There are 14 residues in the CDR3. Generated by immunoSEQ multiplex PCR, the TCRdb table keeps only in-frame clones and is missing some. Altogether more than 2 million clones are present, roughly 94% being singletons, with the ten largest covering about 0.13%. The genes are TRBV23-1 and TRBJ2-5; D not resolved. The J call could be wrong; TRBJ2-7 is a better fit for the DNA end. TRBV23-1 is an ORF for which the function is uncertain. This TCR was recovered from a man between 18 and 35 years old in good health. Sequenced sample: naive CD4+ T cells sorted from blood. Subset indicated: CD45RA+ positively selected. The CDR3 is CASSHTVPDYEQYF. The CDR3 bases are TGCGCCAGCAGTCACACGGTCCCAGACTACGAGCAGTACTTC.